This T cell receptor (beta chain) appears in the sequencing data of a study of control samples from healthy donors and cancer patients. Profiling relied on immunoSEQ multiplex PCR, and the TCRdb table lists in-frame clones only, not all of them. Of about 180,000 clones listed, around 89% are singletons. Germline values: CDR1 SGHKS, CDR2 YYEKEE (reference sequence). The V and J ends lost 2 bases and 2 bases respectively, with 11 bases between them. This CDR3 contains 15 residues. The sequenced sample was blood. J is TRBJ1-5 and V is TRBV5-5; unclear D gene. This TCR was recovered from a woman aged 50 to 60 in good health. In nucleotides, the CDR3 is TGTGCCAGCAGCTTACAGAATCTGGGCAATCAGCCCCAGCATTTT. This encodes CASSLQNLGNQPQHF. The entire variable domain, with the rest obtained from reference TRBV5-5 and TRBJ1-5, is as follows: DAGVTQSPTHLIKTRGQQVTLRCSPISGHKSVSWYQQVLGQGPQFIFQYYEKEERGRGNFPDRFSARQFPNYSSELNVNALLLGDSALYLCASSLQNLGNQPQHFGDGTRLSIL.